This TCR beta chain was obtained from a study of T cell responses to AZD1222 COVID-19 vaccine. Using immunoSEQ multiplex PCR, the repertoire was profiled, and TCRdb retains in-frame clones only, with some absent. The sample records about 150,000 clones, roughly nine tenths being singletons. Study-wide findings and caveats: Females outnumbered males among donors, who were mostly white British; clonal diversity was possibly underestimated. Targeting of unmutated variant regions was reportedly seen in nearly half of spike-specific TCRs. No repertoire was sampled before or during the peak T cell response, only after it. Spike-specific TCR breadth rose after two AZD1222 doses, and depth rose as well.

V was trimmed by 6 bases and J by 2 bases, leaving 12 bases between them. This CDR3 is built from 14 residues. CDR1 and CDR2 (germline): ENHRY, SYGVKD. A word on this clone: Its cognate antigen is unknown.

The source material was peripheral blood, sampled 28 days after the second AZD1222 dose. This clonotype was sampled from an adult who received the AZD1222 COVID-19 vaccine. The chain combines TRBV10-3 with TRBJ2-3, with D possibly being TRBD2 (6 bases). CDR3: CAISPSEITDTQYF. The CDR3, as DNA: TGTGCCATCAGCCCTAGCGAGATCACAGATACGCAGTATTTT.